These 22 T cell receptor beta chains were all obtained from the same sample, sequenced in a study of a mutant IDH1 vaccine in newly diagnosed glioma. Time point denoted: week 35, safety follow-up. The study gave 300 ug of mutant IDH1 20-mer peptide per vaccine dose, with topical imiquimod. Profiled with immunoSEQ multiplex PCR; TCRdb holds only in-frame clones, not every one. Among 50,000 to 70,000 clones listed, roughly 74% were seen once. For these receptors, no antigen is known. Material: PBMCs, obtained from a glioma patient whose treatment included an IDH1 peptide vaccine. Receptor source: a man between 45 and 60 years old with glioma.

V is TRBV5-8 and J is TRBJ2-6; D gene uncertain. The CDR3 consists of 15 residues. The V and J ends lost 3 bases and 4 bases respectively, with 11 bases between them. Germline assignment: CDR1 SGHTS and CDR2 YDEGEE. This chain's CDR3 is CASSSARRGANVLTF. The CDR3 nucleotides read TGTGCCAGCAGCTCAGCCCGGCGCGGGGCCAACGTCCTGACTTTC.

The chain joins TRBV30 to TRBJ2-2; D tentatively reads TRBD1 or TRBD2 (5 bases each). Trimming removed 1 base at V and 7 bases at J, with 13 bases between. Germline lookup yields CDR1 GTSNPN and CDR2 SVGIG (reference sequence). This CDR3 has 14 residues. The CDR3 bases are TGTGCCTGGAGTGGCGTTGGGGGAATCGGGGAGCTGTTTTTT. The encoded protein is CAWSGVGGIGELFF.

The chain combines TRBV7-2 with TRBJ2-7; no reliable D call. V lost 5 bases, J lost 7 bases, and 18 bases lay in between. Germline CDR1 is SGHTA and CDR2 is FQGNSA. The CDR3 consists of 14 residues. For the CDR3, the DNA is TGTGCCAGCAGCCGAGACGACGGCTACGGGGAGCAGTACTTC. It encodes CASSRDDGYGEQYF.

The V call is TRBV15, the J call TRBJ2-2; D is unclear. CDR1 is LNHNV and CDR2 is YYDKDF in the germline V gene (reference sequence). CDR3 length equals 13 residues. Trimming removed 0 bases from V and 5 bases from J, with 4 bases in between. CDR3 coding DNA: TGTGCCACCAGCAGAGATAAGACCGGGGAGCTGTTTTTT. Translation: CATSRDKTGELFF.

The chain has TRBV30 and TRBJ2-1; TRBD2 matches at 9 bases. Germline V gives CDR1 GTSNPN, CDR2 SVGIG (reference sequence). V shed 3 bases, J shed 6 bases, and the junction held 9 bases outside the gene matches. This CDR3 spans 15 amino acids. The CDR3 sequence is CAWRLAGPRGNEQFF. CDR3 coding DNA: TGTGCCTGGAGGCTAGCGGGGCCCCGGGGCAATGAGCAGTTCTTC. Based on the CDR3 plus reference TRBV30 and TRBJ2-1, the full variable domain is SQTIHQWPATLVQPVGSPLSLECTVEGTSNPNLYWYRQAAGRGLQLLFYSVGIGQISSEVPQNLSASRPQDRQFILSSKKLLLSDSGFYLCAWRLAGPRGNEQFFGPGTRLTVL.

The chain is built from TRBV30 and TRBJ2-5; TRBD1 matches at 8 bases. Trimming at V came to 7 bases and at J to 3 bases, leaving 7 bases not matched to a gene. The CDR3 covers 13 residues. Germline CDR1 and CDR2: GTSNPN and SVGIG (reference sequence). The CDR3 loop reads CAYSTDREETQYF. The CDR3 DNA follows: TGTGCCTACTCGACGGACAGGGAAGAGACCCAGTACTTC.

This clone was seen only a few times. The chain uses TRBV5-1 and TRBJ1-4, with a weak D call TRBD1 (5 bases). The CDR3 spans 17 residues. The V end lost 0 bases, the J end lost 5 bases, and 17 bases lay between the germline ends. From germline, CDR1 is SGHRS and CDR2 YFSETQ. CDR3 DNA sequence: TGCGCCAGCAGCTTGGCCGGTCGGCAGGGTGGGAATGAAAAACTGTTTTTT. Translation: CASSLAGRQGGNEKLFF.

The chain uses TRBV2 and TRBJ2-1, with D unresolved. Trimming took 3 bases from V and 5 from J, leaving 5 bases between them. The CDR3 runs to 12 residues. Germline loops: CDR1 SNHLY, CDR2 FYNNEI. The CDR3 reads CASSDRDNEQFF. The CDR3 DNA is TGTGCCAGCAGTGACCGAGACAATGAGCAGTTCTTC.

The genes are TRBV4-1 and TRBJ2-7, with D tentatively TRBD1 (6 bases). Deletions cut 0 bases from V and 2 bases from J, with 8 bases between. Germline V lookup: CDR1 MGHRA, CDR2 YSYEKL. CDR3 length: 14 residues. CDR3 region: CASSQDTGPYEQYF. CDR3 in DNA: TGCGCCAGCAGCCAAGATACAGGGCCCTACGAGCAGTACTTC.

This chain links TRBV25-1 with TRBJ1-1; TRBD1 is a possible D gene (5 bases). V was shortened by 2 bases and J by 7 bases, with 11 bases between the two germline ends. The CDR3 spans 13 residues. The germline gives CDR1 MGHDK, CDR2 SYGVNS. CDR3 region: CASSEGTEGEAFF. CDR3 coding DNA: TGTGCCAGCAGTGAAGGGACTGAGGGTGAAGCTTTCTTT.

The rearrangement joins TRBV11-2 to TRBJ2-3; tentatively, D is TRBD1 (6 bases). Germline V gene data show CDR1 as SGHAT and CDR2 as FQNNGV. The CDR3 has 14 amino acids. V dropped 5 bases and J dropped 3 bases, with 12 bases sitting between them. CDR3 DNA: TGTGCCAGCAGCCAGAAGGGGGAAACAGATACGCAGTATTTT. Translating it yields CASSQKGETDTQYF.

This clone was recorded only once. The V and J genes are TRBV7-9 and TRBJ2-7; weak D call: TRBD1 (6 bases). Trimming left V 5 bases short and J 1 base short, with 15 bases between. This CDR3 spans 15 amino acids. Germline V gene lookup returns CDR1 SEHNR and CDR2 FQNEAQ (reference sequence). CDR3: CASSGDRKGSYEQYF. The DNA of the CDR3 is TGTGCCAGCAGCGGAGACAGGAAGGGATCCTACGAGCAGTACTTC. Combining the CDR3 with reference TRBV7-9 and TRBJ2-7 gives the whole variable domain DTGVSQNPRHKITKRGQNVTFRCDPISEHNRLYWYRQTLGQGPEFLTYFQNEAQLEKSRLLSDRFSAERPKGSFSTLEIQRTEQGDSAMYLCASSGDRKGSYEQYFGPGTRLTVT.

This rearrangement joins TRBV5-1 to TRBJ2-7; no definite D call. CDR1 SGHRS and CDR2 YFSETQ come from the germline V gene. V lost 4 bases and J 2 bases, leaving 10 bases between the germline ends. The CDR3 totals 13 residues. CDR3 nucleotides: TGCGCCAGCAGCCCTGGGTCTGCCTACGAGCAGTACTTC. It encodes CASSPGSAYEQYF.

This clone was counted between two and nine times. This chain links TRBV5-8 with TRBJ2-2; D possibly corresponds to TRBD1 (6 bases). Per germline, CDR1 SGHTS and CDR2 YDEGEE. CDR3 length: 15 amino acids. V shed 2 bases and J shed 3 bases, with 11 bases lying between them. The CDR3 DNA reads TGTGCCAGCAGCTTCCTGGACAGACACACCGGGGAGCTGTTTTTT. It is translated as CASSFLDRHTGELFF.

The chain links TRBV9 to TRBJ1-3; TRBD1 agrees at 7 bases. The CDR3 has 14 amino acids. The J segment lost 6 bases and the V segment lost 2 bases, leaving 5 bases of the junction unmatched. Germline V gene sequence: CDR1 SGDLS, CDR2 YYNGEE. The CDR3 DNA follows: TGTGCCAGCAGCGTGGGACAGCTTGAAAACACCATATATTTT. This encodes CASSVGQLENTIYF.

The count of this clone is one. This rearrangement joins TRBV14 to TRBJ2-3, with 8 bases matching TRBD2. Trimming at V came to 0 bases and at J to 3 bases, leaving 8 bases not matched to a gene. The CDR3 is made up of 17 amino acids. The germline V gene encodes CDR1 SGHDN and CDR2 FVKESK. The CDR3 DNA is TGTGCCAGCAGCCAAGATAACCGGGGGGGCCGAACAGATACGCAGTATTTT. It yields the protein CASSQDNRGGRTDTQYF.

The chain recombines TRBV27 with TRBJ1-5, with D perhaps matching TRBD1 (6 bases). Per germline, CDR1 MNHEY and CDR2 SMNVEV (reference sequence). The CDR3 consists of 14 residues. V dropped 5 bases and J dropped 7 bases, with 15 bases sitting between them. The CDR3 sequence is CASSRETGWQPQHF. The CDR3 nucleotides are TGTGCCAGCAGTCGCGAGACAGGATGGCAGCCCCAGCATTTT.

J is TRBJ1-2 and V is TRBV6-6; 8 nucleotides align to TRBD1. CDR3 length equals 13 residues. The junction had 6 bases not matched to a gene; V was cut back by 4 bases and J by 8 bases. The germline V gene encodes CDR1 MNHNY and CDR2 SVGAGI (reference sequence). The CDR3 is CASSLDRVGGYTF. In DNA, the CDR3 is TGTGCCAGCAGTTTGGACAGGGTGGGAGGCTACACCTTC.

The chain combines TRBV5-4 with TRBJ2-2; 7 bases are a match to TRBD2. The CDR3 is made up of 15 amino acids. J was trimmed by 3 bases and V by 3 bases; bases with no gene match: 5. Germline V CDR1 and CDR2: SGHNT, YYREEE (reference sequence). As DNA, the CDR3 is TGTGCCAGCAGCTCCTCCGGGAGGTACACCGGGGAGCTGTTTTTT. It encodes CASSSSGRYTGELFF.

This chain uses TRBV30 with TRBJ1-6, with unresolved D. The CDR3 is 11 amino acids. V shed 5 bases and J shed 8 bases, with 7 bases lying between them. Germline CDR1 is GTSNPN and CDR2 is SVGIG (reference sequence). CDR3 in amino acids: CAWGWDSPLHF. CDR3 coding DNA: TGTGCCTGGGGGTGGGATTCACCCCTCCACTTT. The entire variable domain, with the rest obtained from reference TRBV30 and TRBJ1-6, is as follows: SQTIHQWPATLVQPVGSPLSLECTVEGTSNPNLYWYRQAAGRGLQLLFYSVGIGQISSEVPQNLSASRPQDRQFILSSKKLLLSDSGFYLCAWGWDSPLHFGNGTRLTVT.

This sequence joins TRBV2 and TRBJ1-4; D is possibly TRBD1 (5 bases). This CDR3 comprises 15 residues. In germline, CDR1 is SNHLY, CDR2 FYNNEI. Trimming cost V 0 bases and J 7 bases, with 12 bases left between them. CDR3 DNA sequence: TGTGCCAGCAGTGAAGCGGGGGTTAAGGGTGAAAAACTGTTTTTT. Translated, it gives CASSEAGVKGEKLFF.

V and J are TRBV4-3 and TRBJ2-3; unclear D gene. V lost 1 base, J lost 6 bases, and 17 bases lay in between. The CDR3 is 16 amino acids. Germline CDR1 is LGHNA and CDR2 is YSLEER. The CDR3 DNA reads as TGCGCCAGCAGCCAAGGTGGCCAGGCGAAAGGGGATACGCAGTATTTT. Protein sequence: CASSQGGQAKGDTQYF.